Following are 16 T cell receptor beta chains from one sample sequenced in a study of cytomegalovirus exposure and HLA in healthy donors. In the PCR, 60 Vbeta and 13 Jbeta primers were used. Produced via immunoSEQ multiplex PCR; TCRdb's table is partial and in-frame only. Found here are about 100,000 clones, 75% to 85% of them singletons; the top ten hold more than 0.95%. The sequencing input was PBMCs. These receptors originate from a woman aged 18-29 years in good health and CMV-seronegative.

The chain combines TRBV19 with TRBJ2-1; 11 bases agree with TRBD2. The V gene's germline CDR1 is LNHDA and CDR2 SQIVND (reference sequence). The CDR3 extends over 16 amino acids. Unmatched junction bases numbered 6, after V lost 5 bases and J lost 3 bases. CDR3 loop: CASSYGGLAVYNEQFF. The CDR3 coding sequence is TGTGCCAGTAGTTACGGGGGACTAGCGGTCTACAATGAGCAGTTCTTC.

Of note for this clone: The junction departs from the called germline gene at one end, perhaps through a read error. V gene TRBV7-9 combines with J gene TRBJ2-5, with TRBD2 matching over 9 bases. The length of the CDR3 is 14 residues. From germline, CDR1 is SEHNR and CDR2 FQNEAQ (reference sequence). DNA for the CDR3: TGTTCCAGCAGCTTAGCGGGAGTAGAAGAGACCCAGTACTTC. It is translated as CSSSLAGVEETQYF.

J is TRBJ1-6 and V is TRBV27, with 7 positions matching TRBD1. Per the germline V gene, CDR1 is MNHEY and CDR2 is SMNVEV (reference sequence). This CDR3 is 16 amino acids long. Trimming at V came to 6 bases and at J to 5 bases, leaving 10 bases not matched to a gene. The CDR3: CASRGLGTVNNSPLHF. In DNA, the CDR3 is TGTGCCAGCAGGGGCCTGGGGACAGTAAATAATTCACCCCTCCACTTT.

The chain couples TRBV5-1 to TRBJ2-5, with D possibly matching TRBD1 (5 bases). This CDR3 has 16 residues. Trimming took off 4 bases at V and 5 bases at J, with 21 bases between the two ends. Germline loops: CDR1 SGHRS, CDR2 YFSETQ. CDR3 in amino acids: CASSPPQGITGETQYF. The CDR3 DNA is TGCGCCAGCAGCCCACCGCAGGGTATAACCGGGGAGACCCAGTACTTC.

This clone was seen only once. The chain uses TRBV5-6 and TRBJ2-5; no definite D call. V was clipped by 0 bases and J by 1 base, with 7 bases between them. Germline V gives CDR1 SGHDT, CDR2 YYEEEE. The CDR3 extends over 14 amino acids. CDR3 in DNA: TGTGCCAGCAGCTTGGTGGCTCCCCAAGAGACCCAGTACTTC. Its translation: CASSLVAPQETQYF.

This rearrangement joins TRBV18 to TRBJ2-5; D gene ambiguous. Germline-derived CDR1 and CDR2 are KGHSH and LQKENI. The V gene lost 2 bases and the J gene lost 1 base, with 11 bases spanning the gap. The CDR3 sequence is 15 residues long. The CDR3 loop is CASSPTTPSQETQYF. The CDR3 nucleotides are TGTGCCAGCTCACCAACAACCCCCAGCCAAGAGACCCAGTACTTC.

The chain uses TRBV9 and TRBJ2-7; 12 bases match TRBD2. V shed 8 bases and J 3 bases; nucleotides not matched to a gene: 12. Germline loops: CDR1 SGDLS, CDR2 YYNGEE. This CDR3 is 16 amino acids long. DNA for the CDR3: TGTGCCAGTGGGAGACTAGCGGGAGATAGTATCTACGAGCAGTACTTC. It is translated as CASGRLAGDSIYEQYF.

V and J are TRBV25-1 and TRBJ1-1; TRBD1 agrees at 8 bases. This CDR3 spans 16 amino acids. CDR1 MGHDK and CDR2 SYGVNS come from the germline V gene. V trimming: 2 bases; J trimming: 1 base; junction bases outside the gene matches: 6. The CDR3 region has the DNA TGTGCCAGCAGTGAAAGAGGACAGGGACCGAACACTGAAGCTTTCTTT. It codes for CASSERGQGPNTEAFF. The whole variable domain, filled in from reference TRBV25-1 and TRBJ1-1, reads EADIYQTPRYLVIGTGKKITLECSQTMGHDKMYWYQQDPGMELHLIHYSYGVNSTEKGDLSSESTVSRIRTEHFPLTLESARPSHTSQYLCASSERGQGPNTEAFFGQGTRLTVV.

This chain joins TRBV4-2 and TRBJ2-2; no clear D gene. The germline V gene encodes CDR1 LGHNA and CDR2 YNFKEQ. This CDR3 is 16 amino acids long. The V gene lost 0 bases and the J gene lost 2 bases, with 10 bases spanning the gap. The CDR3 sequence: CASSQDGRKNTGELFF. CDR3 sequence (DNA): TGTGCCAGCAGCCAAGATGGCAGAAAAAACACCGGGGAGCTGTTTTTT.

This clone has just a few counts. This chain joins TRBV4-3 and TRBJ2-7, with unresolved D. This CDR3 is built from 13 residues. Trimming pared 0 bases from V and 0 bases from J, leaving 3 bases between. CDR1 and CDR2 (germline): LGHNA, YSLEER. The CDR3 nucleotides read TGCGCCAGCAGCCAAGATCTCTCCTACGAGCAGTACTTC. Its translation is CASSQDLSYEQYF.

The rearrangement links TRBV4-3 to TRBJ2-6, with 7 bases matching TRBD1. The V segment lost 3 bases and the J segment 2 bases; nucleotides outside the gene matches: 4. This CDR3 comprises 16 residues. The germline CDR1 and CDR2 sequences are LGHNA and YSLEER. Here the CDR3 reads CASSHDRATGANVLTF. The CDR3 DNA sequence: TGCGCCAGCAGCCACGACAGGGCGACTGGGGCCAACGTCCTGACTTTC.

The CDR3 DNA sequence: TGCGCCAGCAGCCAAGAGTACGGTTCCTACGAGCAGTACTTC. Its protein product is CASSQEYGSYEQYF. The chain couples TRBV4-3 to TRBJ2-7, with no clear D. The CDR3 consists of 14 residues. Trimming stripped 0 bases from V and 1 base from J, with 7 bases between. Germline CDR1 and CDR2: LGHNA and YSLEER.

This chain connects TRBV30 to TRBJ1-2; no definite D call. The CDR3 consists of 15 residues. Germline V gene data show CDR1 as GTSNPN and CDR2 as SVGIG (reference sequence). Trimming pared 3 bases from V and 0 bases from J, leaving 14 bases between. For the CDR3, the DNA is TGTGCCTGGAGGTTGGCGGGGTTAGCTAACTATGGCTACACCTTC. Translated: CAWRLAGLANYGYTF.

This clone showed up just once. This chain links TRBV7-9 with TRBJ2-1, with TRBD1 matching 7 bases. The germline V gene encodes CDR1 SEHNR and CDR2 FQNEAQ (reference sequence). V dropped 5 bases and J dropped 10; count of bases not matched to a gene: 5. The CDR3 totals 12 residues. The CDR3 is CASSRTGPEQFF. CDR3 bases: TGTGCCAGCAGCCGGACAGGACCCGAGCAGTTCTTC.

V and J are TRBV28 and TRBJ1-4; 7 bases map to TRBD1. Germline-derived CDR1 and CDR2 are MDHEN and SYDVKM. The CDR3 is 15 residues long. The V segment lost 4 bases and the J segment 5 bases; nucleotides outside the gene matches: 7. The CDR3 DNA is TGTGCCAGCAGTTACAGACAGGGAGTAAATGAAAAACTGTTTTTT. This codes for CASSYRQGVNEKLFF.

This clone was seen only a few times. CDR3 region: CASSQDLASGTQYF. The CDR3 DNA reads as TGCGCCAGCAGCCAAGATCTTGCTTCGGGGACCCAGTACTTC. V gene TRBV4-3 combines with J gene TRBJ2-5; D is ambiguous. The CDR3 covers 14 residues. CDR1 is LGHNA, CDR2 YSLEER, per germline. With 0 bases removed from V and 7 bases from J, the gap between germline ends came to 12 bases.